The 5 T cell receptor beta chains given below trace back to one sample, sequenced in a study of shared clonotypes between healthy human individuals. Terminally differentiated effector memory CD45RA+ cells were excluded from the naive CD8 cells, which were CD45RO-negative and positively selected for CCR7. Some clones are missing from TCRdb's copy, which holds only in-frame ones; the method was immunoSEQ multiplex PCR. The repertoire has fewer than 800,000 clones, about 92% of them found once; the top ten carry 24%. The specimen was naive CD8+ T cells sorted from blood. The receptors were gathered from a man younger than 40 in good health.

The chain couples TRBV2 to TRBJ1-3; D gene uncertain. The CDR3 totals 16 residues. Germline CDR1 and CDR2: SNHLY and FYNNEI. The V gene lost 6 bases and the J gene lost 0 bases, with 15 bases spanning the gap. The CDR3 DNA reads as TGTGCCAGCAGCCCATTTTCCCTATTCTCTGGAAACACCATATATTTT. Protein sequence: CASSPFSLFSGNTIYF.

The V and J genes are TRBV5-1 and TRBJ2-4; possibly TRBD2 for D (5 bases). This CDR3 has 16 residues. Between the trimmed V and J ends, which lost 3 bases and 0 bases, there was a span of 13 bases. The germline CDR1 and CDR2 sequences are SGHRS and YFSETQ. DNA of the CDR3: TGCGCCAGCAGCTGGGGTGAGGGCCTAGCCAAAAACATTCAGTACTTC. It specifies CASSWGEGLAKNIQYF.

Points on this clone: The sample holds other DNA sequences that translate to the same CDR3. The gene calls are TRBV19 and TRBJ2-7; 8 bases are shared with TRBD2. Per germline, CDR1 LNHDA and CDR2 SQIVND (reference sequence). V shed 5 bases and J 4 bases; nucleotides not matched to a gene: 4. The CDR3 contains 13 residues. CDR3 sequence (DNA): TGTGCCAGTAGTTCAAGCGGGGGATACGAGCAGTACTTC. Translation gives CASSSSGGYEQYF.

This chain links TRBV11-2 with TRBJ2-7; D gene uncertain. The V gene's germline CDR1 is SGHAT and CDR2 FQNNGV. V gave up 4 bases and J gave up 7 bases, with 8 bases separating them. This CDR3 comprises 11 residues. The CDR3 nucleotides read TGTGCCAGCAGCTCAATACGGGAGCAGTACTTC. Amino acids: CASSSIREQYF.

This rearrangement joins TRBV5-8 to TRBJ1-1, with D hard to call. V lost 2 bases and J lost 1, with 21 bases in between. The CDR3 covers 18 residues. CDR1 and CDR2 from the germline V gene are SGHTS and YDEGEE. CDR3 in amino acids: CASSFPGQAQRQNTEAFF. The CDR3 nucleotides are TGTGCCAGCAGCTTCCCGGGTCAGGCCCAGAGACAGAACACTGAAGCTTTCTTT.